Sequencing of this T cell receptor (beta chain) was carried out in a study of TIL therapy for anti-PD-1-resistant metastatic lung cancer. Time point noted: pre-treatment sample, taken before nivolumab and TIL therapy. The libraries were made with immunoSEQ v3. Clones were sequenced by immunoSEQ multiplex PCR, and TCRdb holds only the in-frame ones, with some missing. The table lists 45,000 to 75,000 clones, over 75% of them singletons. The CDR3 runs to 13 residues. Trimming removed 3 bases from V and 1 base from J, with 7 bases in between. CDR1 and CDR2 from the germline V gene are WNHNN and SYGVQD (reference sequence).

The chain combines TRBV10-1 with TRBJ2-7, with TRBD1 as a possible D gene (5 bases). The starting material was blood, obtained at baseline. The TCR was taken from a person aged 25 to 85 with non-small cell lung cancer. CDR3: CASSDRGSYEQYF. CDR3 DNA: TGCGCCAGCAGTGATAGGGGTTCCTACGAGCAGTACTTC.